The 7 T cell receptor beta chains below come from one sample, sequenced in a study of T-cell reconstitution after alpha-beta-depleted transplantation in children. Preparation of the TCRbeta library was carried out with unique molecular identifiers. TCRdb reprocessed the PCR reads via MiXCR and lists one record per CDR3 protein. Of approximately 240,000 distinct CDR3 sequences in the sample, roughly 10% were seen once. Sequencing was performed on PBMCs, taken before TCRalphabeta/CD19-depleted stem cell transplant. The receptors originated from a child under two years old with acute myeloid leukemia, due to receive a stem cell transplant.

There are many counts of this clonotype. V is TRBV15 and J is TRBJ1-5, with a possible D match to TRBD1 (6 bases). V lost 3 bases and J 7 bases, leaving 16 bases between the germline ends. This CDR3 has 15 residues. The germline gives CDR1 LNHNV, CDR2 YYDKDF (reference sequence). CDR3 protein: CATSSGGQGRQPQHF. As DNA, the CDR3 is TGTGCCACCAGCAGCGGGGGGCAGGGAAGACAGCCCCAGCATTTT. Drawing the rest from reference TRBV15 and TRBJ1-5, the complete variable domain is DAMVIQNPRYQVTQFGKPVTLSCSQTLNHNVMYWYQQKSSQAPKLLFHYYDKDFNNEADTPDNFQSRRPNTSFCFLDIRSPGLGDTAMYLCATSSGGQGRQPQHFGDGTRLSIL.

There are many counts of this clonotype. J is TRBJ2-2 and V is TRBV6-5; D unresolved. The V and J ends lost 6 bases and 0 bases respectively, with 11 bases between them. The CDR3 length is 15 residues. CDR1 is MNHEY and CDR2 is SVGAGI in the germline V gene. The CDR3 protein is CASSRNGANTGELFF. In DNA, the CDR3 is TGTGCCAGCAGCAGAAACGGCGCGAACACCGGGGAGCTGTTTTTT.

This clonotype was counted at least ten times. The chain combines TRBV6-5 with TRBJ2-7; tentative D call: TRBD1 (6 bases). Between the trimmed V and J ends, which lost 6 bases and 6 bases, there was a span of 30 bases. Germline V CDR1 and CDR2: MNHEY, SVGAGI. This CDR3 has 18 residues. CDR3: CASRTQGTRYLGDSEQYF. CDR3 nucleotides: TGTGCCAGCAGAACCCAGGGGACAAGGTATTTAGGGGATTCCGAGCAGTACTTC.

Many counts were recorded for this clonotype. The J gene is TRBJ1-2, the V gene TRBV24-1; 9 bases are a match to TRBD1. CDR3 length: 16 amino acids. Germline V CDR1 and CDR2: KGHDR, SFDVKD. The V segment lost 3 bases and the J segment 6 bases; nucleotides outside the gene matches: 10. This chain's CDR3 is CATSDGTGPTLDGYTF. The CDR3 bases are TGTGCCACCAGTGATGGGACAGGGCCCACCTTAGATGGCTACACCTTC.

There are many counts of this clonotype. CDR3 sequence reads: CASSFGQTAGTEAFF. The CDR3 region has the DNA TGTGCCAGCAGCTTTGGCCAGACGGCAGGAACTGAAGCTTTCTTT. V gene TRBV5-5 combines with J gene TRBJ1-1; D remains ambiguous. With 2 bases removed from V and 5 bases from J, the gap between germline ends came to 16 bases. CDR1 and CDR2 (germline): SGHKS, YYEKEE (reference sequence). The CDR3 sequence is 15 residues long.

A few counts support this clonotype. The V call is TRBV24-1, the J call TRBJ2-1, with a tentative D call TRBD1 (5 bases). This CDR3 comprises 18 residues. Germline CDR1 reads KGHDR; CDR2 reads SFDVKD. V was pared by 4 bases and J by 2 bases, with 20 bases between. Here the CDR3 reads CATSDRQPGPGTYNEQFF. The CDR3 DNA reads TGTGCCACCAGTGACCGTCAGCCGGGCCCAGGGACCTACAATGAGCAGTTCTTC.

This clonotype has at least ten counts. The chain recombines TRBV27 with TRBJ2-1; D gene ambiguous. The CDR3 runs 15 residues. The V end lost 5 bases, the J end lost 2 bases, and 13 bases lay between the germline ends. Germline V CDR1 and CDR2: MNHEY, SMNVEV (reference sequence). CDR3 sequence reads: CASSESGLPYNEQFF. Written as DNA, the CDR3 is TGTGCCAGCAGTGAATCCGGCCTCCCCTACAATGAGCAGTTCTTC.